The 9 T cell receptor beta chains below all came from one sample that was sequenced in a study of T cells after yellow fever vaccination. One entry per CDR3 protein results from TCRdb running MiXCR on the 5' RACE reads. The sample yields approximately 330,000 distinct CDR3 sequences, about an eighth seen once. The sample consisted of CD4+ T cells sorted from PBMCs, taken 15 days after the yellow fever booster vaccination. These receptors all come from a man younger than 35 who received the YFV17D yellow fever vaccine.

In its sample, this clonotype was seen a few times. The chain is built from TRBV25-1 and TRBJ2-3; no reliable D call. CDR3 length: 15 residues. Germline V CDR1 and CDR2: MGHDK, SYGVNS. Trimming removed 2 bases from V and 2 bases from J, with 11 bases in between. CDR3 in amino acids: CASSETYRPTDTQYF. The CDR3 DNA reads as TGTGCCAGCAGTGAAACATACCGTCCCACAGATACGCAGTATTTT.

This rearrangement joins TRBV18 to TRBJ2-3; perhaps TRBD2 as D (6 bases). The CDR3 extends over 15 amino acids. The V gene's germline CDR1 is KGHSH and CDR2 LQKENI. V lost 7 bases and J 0 bases, leaving 14 bases between the germline ends. In DNA form, the CDR3 reads TGTGCCAGCTTGGTCGAGGGAGGCAGCACAGATACGCAGTATTTT. Translating gives CASLVEGGSTDTQYF.

This clonotype has at least ten counts. The chain recombines TRBV29-1 with TRBJ2-2, with D maybe TRBD1 (6 bases). Per germline, CDR1 SQVTM and CDR2 ANQGSEA. V was shortened by 2 bases and J by 2 bases, with 15 bases between the two germline ends. The CDR3 is 16 amino acids. CDR3 in DNA: TGCAGCGTTGAAATCCCGTACAGGGCCAACACCGGGGAGCTGTTTTTT. It translates to CSVEIPYRANTGELFF.

The chain recombines TRBV6-5 with TRBJ2-5, with a tentative D call TRBD1 (6 bases). CDR1 MNHEY and CDR2 SVGAGI come from the germline V gene. The CDR3 covers 16 residues. The V and J ends lost 0 bases and 5 bases respectively, with 16 bases between them. CDR3 loop: CASSYSGPFQGETQYF. In DNA, the CDR3 is TGTGCCAGCAGTTACTCGGGGCCCTTCCAGGGGGAGACCCAGTACTTC.

CDR3 amino acids: CAISRTSGGGYNEQFF. CDR3 sequence (DNA): TGTGCCATCAGTCGGACTAGCGGGGGGGGCTACAATGAGCAGTTCTTC. The chain joins TRBV10-3 to TRBJ2-1, with 15 bases matching TRBD2. This CDR3 has 16 amino acids. Germline loops: CDR1 ENHRY, CDR2 SYGVKD. With 5 bases clipped from V and 3 bases from J, the junction kept 2 bases outside the gene matches.

A few counts support this clonotype. This rearrangement joins TRBV5-1 to TRBJ2-1; TRBD2 matches at 9 bases. This CDR3 is 19 amino acids long. Trimming at V came to 2 bases and at J to 4 bases, leaving 16 bases not matched to a gene. The germline V gene encodes CDR1 SGHRS and CDR2 YFSETQ. CDR3 sequence: CASSFLTLGTSLSYNEQFF. The DNA for the CDR3 is TGCGCCAGCAGCTTCCTAACTCTCGGGACTAGCCTTTCTTACAATGAGCAGTTCTTC.

J is TRBJ2-5 and V is TRBV2, with 10 bases aligning to TRBD2. V trimming: 8 bases; J trimming: 5 bases; junction bases outside the gene matches: 14. Germline CDR1 and CDR2: SNHLY and FYNNEI. This CDR3 comprises 16 residues. CDR3 amino acids: CASAVQTSGLTETQYF. CDR3 nucleotide sequence: TGTGCCAGCGCGGTCCAGACTAGCGGGCTTACGGAGACCCAGTACTTC.

The chain carries TRBV7-2 and TRBJ1-5; possible D gene TRBD1, 6 bases. From germline, CDR1 is SGHTA and CDR2 FQGNSA. The CDR3 has 14 amino acids. Trimming pared 1 base from V and 7 bases from J, leaving 11 bases between. CDR3 protein: CASSLERRGQPQHF. CDR3 nucleotide sequence: TGTGCCAGCAGCTTAGAGCGAAGGGGGCAGCCCCAGCATTTT.

The chain couples TRBV2 to TRBJ1-4, with 8 bases identical to TRBD1. The CDR3 is 14 residues long. Germline V gene sequence: CDR1 SNHLY, CDR2 FYNNEI. Germline trimming cut 6 bases from V and 8 bases from J; bases unmatched to any gene: 8. CDR3: CASRDRTGQEKLFF. The CDR3 DNA follows: TGTGCCAGCAGGGACAGGACAGGGCAAGAAAAACTGTTTTTT.